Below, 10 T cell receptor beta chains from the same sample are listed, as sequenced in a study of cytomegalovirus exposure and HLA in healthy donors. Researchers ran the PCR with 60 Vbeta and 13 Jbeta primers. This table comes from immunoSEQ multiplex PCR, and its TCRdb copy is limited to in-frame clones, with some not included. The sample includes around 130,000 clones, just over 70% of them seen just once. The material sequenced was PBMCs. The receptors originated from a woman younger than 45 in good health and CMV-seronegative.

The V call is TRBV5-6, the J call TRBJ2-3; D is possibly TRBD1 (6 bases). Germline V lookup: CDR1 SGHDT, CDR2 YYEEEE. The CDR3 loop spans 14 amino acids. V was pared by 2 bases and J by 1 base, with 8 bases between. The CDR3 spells CASSFTGRTDTQYF. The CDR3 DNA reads TGTGCCAGCAGCTTTACAGGGCGCACAGATACGCAGTATTTT.

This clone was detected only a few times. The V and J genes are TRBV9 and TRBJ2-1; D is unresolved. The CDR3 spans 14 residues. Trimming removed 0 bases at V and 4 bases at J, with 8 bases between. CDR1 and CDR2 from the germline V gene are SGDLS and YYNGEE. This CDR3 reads CASSVEADYNEQFF. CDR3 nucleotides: TGTGCCAGCAGCGTAGAGGCGGATTACAATGAGCAGTTCTTC.

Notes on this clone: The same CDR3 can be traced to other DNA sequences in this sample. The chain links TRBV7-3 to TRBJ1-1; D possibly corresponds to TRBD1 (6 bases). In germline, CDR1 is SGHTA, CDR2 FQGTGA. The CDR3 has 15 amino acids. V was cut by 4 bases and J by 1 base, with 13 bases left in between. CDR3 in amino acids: CASSWPEQGNTEAFF. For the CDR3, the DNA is TGTGCCAGCAGCTGGCCGGAACAGGGGAACACTGAAGCTTTCTTT.

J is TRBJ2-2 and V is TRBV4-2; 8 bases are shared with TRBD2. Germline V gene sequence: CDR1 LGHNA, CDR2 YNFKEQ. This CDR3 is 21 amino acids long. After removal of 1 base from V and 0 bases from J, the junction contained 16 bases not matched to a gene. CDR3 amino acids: CASSQAAVAGSPAANTGELFF. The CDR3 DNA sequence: TGTGCCAGCAGCCAAGCGGCGGTAGCGGGATCTCCCGCCGCGAACACCGGGGAGCTGTTTTTT.

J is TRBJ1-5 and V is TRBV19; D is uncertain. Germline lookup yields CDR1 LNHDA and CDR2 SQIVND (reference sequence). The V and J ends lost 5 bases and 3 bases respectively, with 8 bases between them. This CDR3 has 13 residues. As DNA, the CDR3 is TGTGCCAGTAGTGAACAAGACAATCAGCCCCAGCATTTT. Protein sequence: CASSEQDNQPQHF.

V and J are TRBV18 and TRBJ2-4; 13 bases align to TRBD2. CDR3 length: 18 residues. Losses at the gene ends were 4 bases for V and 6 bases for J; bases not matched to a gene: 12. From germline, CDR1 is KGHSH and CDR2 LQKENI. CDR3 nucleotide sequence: TGTGCCAGCTCACGATTGACTAGCGGGAGGTCGGATGCAAACATTCAGTACTTC. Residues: CASSRLTSGRSDANIQYF. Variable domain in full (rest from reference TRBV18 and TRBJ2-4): NAGVMQNPRHLVRRRGQEARLRCSPMKGHSHVYWYRQLPEEGLKFMVYLQKENIIDESGMPKERFSAEFPKEGPSILRIQQVVRGDSAAYFCASSRLTSGRSDANIQYFGAGTRLSVL.

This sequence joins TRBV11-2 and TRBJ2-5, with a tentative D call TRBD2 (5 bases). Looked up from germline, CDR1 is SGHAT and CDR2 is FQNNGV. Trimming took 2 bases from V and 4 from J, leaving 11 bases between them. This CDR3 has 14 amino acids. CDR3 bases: TGTGCCAGCAGCTTATCGGACGGAGGAGAGACCCAGTACTTC. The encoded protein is CASSLSDGGETQYF.

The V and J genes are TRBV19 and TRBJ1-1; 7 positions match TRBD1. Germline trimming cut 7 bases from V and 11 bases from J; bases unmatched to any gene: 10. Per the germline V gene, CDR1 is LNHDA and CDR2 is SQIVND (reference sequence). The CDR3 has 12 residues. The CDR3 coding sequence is TGTGCCAGTATTGACAGGGTAAAGAGCGCTTTCTTT. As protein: CASIDRVKSAFF. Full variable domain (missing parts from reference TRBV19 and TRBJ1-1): DGGITQSPKYLFRKEGQNVTLSCEQNLNHDAMYWYRQDPGQGLRLIYYSQIVNDFQKGDIAEGYSVSREKKESFPLTVTSAQKNPTAFYLCASIDRVKSAFFGQGTRLTVV.

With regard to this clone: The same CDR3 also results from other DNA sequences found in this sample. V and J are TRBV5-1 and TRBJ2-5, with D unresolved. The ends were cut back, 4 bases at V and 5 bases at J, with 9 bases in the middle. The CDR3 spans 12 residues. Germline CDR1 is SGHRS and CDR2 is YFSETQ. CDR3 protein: CASSPPGETQYF. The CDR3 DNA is TGCGCCAGCAGCCCGCCCGGGGAGACCCAGTACTTC.

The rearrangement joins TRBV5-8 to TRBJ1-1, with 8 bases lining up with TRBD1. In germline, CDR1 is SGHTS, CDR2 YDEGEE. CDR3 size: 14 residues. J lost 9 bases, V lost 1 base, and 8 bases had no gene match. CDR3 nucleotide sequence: TGTGCCAGCAGCTTGAGGCAGGGGGCTGCGAAAGCTTTCTTT. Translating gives CASSLRQGAAKAFF.